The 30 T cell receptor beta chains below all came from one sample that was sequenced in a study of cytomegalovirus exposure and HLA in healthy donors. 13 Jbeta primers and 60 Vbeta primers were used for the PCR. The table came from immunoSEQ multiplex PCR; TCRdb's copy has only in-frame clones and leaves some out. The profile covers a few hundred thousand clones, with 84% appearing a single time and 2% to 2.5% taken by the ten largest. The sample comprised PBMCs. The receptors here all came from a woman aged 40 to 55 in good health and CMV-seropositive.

The CDR3 reads CASSLAAGHYEQYF. CDR3 nucleotides: TGTGCCAGCAGCTTAGCGGCAGGTCATTACGAGCAGTACTTC. This chain links TRBV7-6 with TRBJ2-7; the D is unclear. Germline values: CDR1 SGHVS, CDR2 FNYEAQ. This CDR3 contains 14 residues. The ends were cut back, 0 bases at V and 4 bases at J, with 10 bases in the middle.

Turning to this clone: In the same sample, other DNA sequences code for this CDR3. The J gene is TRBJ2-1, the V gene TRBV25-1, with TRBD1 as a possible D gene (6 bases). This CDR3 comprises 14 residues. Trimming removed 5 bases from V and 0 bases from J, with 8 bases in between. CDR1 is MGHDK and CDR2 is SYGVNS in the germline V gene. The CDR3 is CASSQGFSYNEQFF. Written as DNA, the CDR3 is TGTGCCAGCAGTCAGGGGTTCTCCTACAATGAGCAGTTCTTC.

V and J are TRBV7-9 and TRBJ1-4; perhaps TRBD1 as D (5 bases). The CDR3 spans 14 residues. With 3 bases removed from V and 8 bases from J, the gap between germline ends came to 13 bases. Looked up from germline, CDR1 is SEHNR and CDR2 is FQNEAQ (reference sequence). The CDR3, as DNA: TGTGCCAGCAGCTTTCTCAGGGAAGTGGAAAAACTGTTTTTT. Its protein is CASSFLREVEKLFF.

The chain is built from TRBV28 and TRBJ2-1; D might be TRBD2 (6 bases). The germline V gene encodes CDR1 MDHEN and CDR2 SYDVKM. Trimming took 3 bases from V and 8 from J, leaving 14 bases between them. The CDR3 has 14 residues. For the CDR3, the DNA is TGTGCCAGCAGTTTCTCGGAGGGCCGGGATGAGCAGTTCTTC. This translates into CASSFSEGRDEQFF.

The CDR3 is CASSVRGGKGFTEAFF. The CDR3 nucleotides read TGTGCCAGTAGTGTACGGGGCGGGAAGGGGTTCACTGAAGCTTTCTTT. The chain carries TRBV19 and TRBJ1-1; D is perhaps TRBD1 (5 bases). Germline values: CDR1 LNHDA, CDR2 SQIVND (reference sequence). The CDR3 is made up of 16 amino acids. V was pared by 5 bases and J by 4 bases, with 20 bases between.

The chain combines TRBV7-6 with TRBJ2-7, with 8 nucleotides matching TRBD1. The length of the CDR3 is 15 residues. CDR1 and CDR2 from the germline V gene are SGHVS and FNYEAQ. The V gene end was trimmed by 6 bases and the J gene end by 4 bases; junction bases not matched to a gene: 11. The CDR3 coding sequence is TGTGCCAGCAGGGCGGGGCAGGGGGCAATTTACGAGCAGTACTTC. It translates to CASRAGQGAIYEQYF.

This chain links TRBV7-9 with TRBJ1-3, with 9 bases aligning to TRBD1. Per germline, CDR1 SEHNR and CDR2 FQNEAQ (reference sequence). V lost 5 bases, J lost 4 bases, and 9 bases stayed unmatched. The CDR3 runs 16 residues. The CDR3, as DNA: TGTGCCAGCAGCCGATCGACAGGGGGAACGGGAAACACCATATATTTT. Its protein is CASSRSTGGTGNTIYF.

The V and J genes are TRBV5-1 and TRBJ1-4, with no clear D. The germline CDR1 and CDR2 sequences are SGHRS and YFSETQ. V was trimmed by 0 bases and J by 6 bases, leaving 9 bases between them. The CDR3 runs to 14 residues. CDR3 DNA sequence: TGCGCCAGCAGCTTGGGGGCGCAAGATGAAAAACTGTTTTTT. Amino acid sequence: CASSLGAQDEKLFF.

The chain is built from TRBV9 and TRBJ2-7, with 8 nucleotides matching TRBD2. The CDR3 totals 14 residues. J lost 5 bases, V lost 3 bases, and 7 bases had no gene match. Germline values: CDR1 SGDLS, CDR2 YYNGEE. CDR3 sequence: CASSASAGVDEQYF. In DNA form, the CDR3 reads TGTGCCAGCAGCGCCTCAGCGGGAGTCGACGAGCAGTACTTC.

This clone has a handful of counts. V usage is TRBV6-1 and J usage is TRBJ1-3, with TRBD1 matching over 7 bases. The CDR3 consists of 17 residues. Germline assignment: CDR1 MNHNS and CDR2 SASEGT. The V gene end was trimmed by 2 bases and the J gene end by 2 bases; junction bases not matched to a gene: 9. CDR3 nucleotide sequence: TGTGCCAGCAGTGAATATGGCGGGACAGCGCCTGGAAACACCATATATTTT. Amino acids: CASSEYGGTAPGNTIYF.

The DNA of the CDR3 is TGTGCCAGCTTCCCACCTTTCCAGCGGGTCGGGCTGAGTACCTACGAGCAGTACTTC. Residues: CASFPPFQRVGLSTYEQYF. V and J are TRBV28 and TRBJ2-7; tentative D call: TRBD2 (6 bases). This CDR3 comprises 19 residues. Trimming stripped 8 bases from V and 2 bases from J, with 31 bases between. The germline gives CDR1 MDHEN, CDR2 SYDVKM.

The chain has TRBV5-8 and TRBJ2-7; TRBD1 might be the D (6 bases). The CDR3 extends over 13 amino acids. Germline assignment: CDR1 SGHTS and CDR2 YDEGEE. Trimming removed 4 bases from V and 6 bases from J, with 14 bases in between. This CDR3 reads CASSHRVVGEQYF. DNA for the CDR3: TGTGCCAGCAGCCACAGGGTAGTCGGCGAGCAGTACTTC.

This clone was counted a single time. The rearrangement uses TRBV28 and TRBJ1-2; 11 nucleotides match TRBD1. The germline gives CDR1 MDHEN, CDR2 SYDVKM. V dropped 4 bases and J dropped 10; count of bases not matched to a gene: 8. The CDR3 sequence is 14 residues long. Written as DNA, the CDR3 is TGTGCCAGCAGTTCCGCGGGACAGGGGGGTATCTACACCTTC. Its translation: CASSSAGQGGIYTF.

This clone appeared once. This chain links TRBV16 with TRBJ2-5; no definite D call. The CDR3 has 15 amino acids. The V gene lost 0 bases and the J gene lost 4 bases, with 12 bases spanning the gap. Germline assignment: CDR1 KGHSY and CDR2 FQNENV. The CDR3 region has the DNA TGTGCCAGCAGCCAATCTCAGTTCCTAGGAGAGACCCAGTACTTC. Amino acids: CASSQSQFLGETQYF.

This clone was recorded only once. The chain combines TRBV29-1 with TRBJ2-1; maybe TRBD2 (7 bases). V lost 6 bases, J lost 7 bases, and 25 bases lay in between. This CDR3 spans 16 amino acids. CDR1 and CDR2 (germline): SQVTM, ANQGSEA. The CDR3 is CSVAGGAGNSFNEQFF. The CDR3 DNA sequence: TGCAGCGTCGCTGGGGGGGCGGGTAACTCCTTTAATGAGCAGTTCTTC.

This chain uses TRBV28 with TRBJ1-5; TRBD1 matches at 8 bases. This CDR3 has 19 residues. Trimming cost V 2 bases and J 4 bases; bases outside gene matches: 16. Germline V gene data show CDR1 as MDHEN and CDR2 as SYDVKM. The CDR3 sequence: CASSLKAGAGGRVNQPQHF. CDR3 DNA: TGTGCCAGCAGTTTAAAGGCCGGAGCAGGGGGCCGTGTTAATCAGCCCCAGCATTTT.

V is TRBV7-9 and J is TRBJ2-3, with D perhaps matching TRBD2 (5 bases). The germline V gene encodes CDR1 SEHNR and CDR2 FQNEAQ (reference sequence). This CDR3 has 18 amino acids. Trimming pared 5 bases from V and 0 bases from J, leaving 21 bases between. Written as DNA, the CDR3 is TGTGCCAGCAGCGGCCGGTGGACGGAGGCTTCTAGCACAGATACGCAGTATTTT. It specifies CASSGRWTEASSTDTQYF.

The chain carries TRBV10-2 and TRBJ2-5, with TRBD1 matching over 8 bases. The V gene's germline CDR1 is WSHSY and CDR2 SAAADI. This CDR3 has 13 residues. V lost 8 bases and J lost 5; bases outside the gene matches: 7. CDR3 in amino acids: CASQDRVQETQYF. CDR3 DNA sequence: TGCGCCAGCCAGGACAGGGTACAGGAGACCCAGTACTTC.

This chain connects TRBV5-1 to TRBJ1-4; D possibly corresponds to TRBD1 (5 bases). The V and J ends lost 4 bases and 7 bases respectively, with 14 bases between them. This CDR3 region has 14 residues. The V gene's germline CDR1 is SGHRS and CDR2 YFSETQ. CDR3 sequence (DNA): TGCGCCAGCAGCGGGGGGTACGAAGGTGAAAAACTGTTTTTT. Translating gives CASSGGYEGEKLFF.

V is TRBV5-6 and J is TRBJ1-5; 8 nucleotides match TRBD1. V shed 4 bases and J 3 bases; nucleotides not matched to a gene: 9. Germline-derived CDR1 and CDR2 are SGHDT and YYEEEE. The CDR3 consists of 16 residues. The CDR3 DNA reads TGTGCCAGCAGCCGTCGGACAGGGACTTCCAATCAGCCCCAGCATTTT. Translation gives CASSRRTGTSNQPQHF.

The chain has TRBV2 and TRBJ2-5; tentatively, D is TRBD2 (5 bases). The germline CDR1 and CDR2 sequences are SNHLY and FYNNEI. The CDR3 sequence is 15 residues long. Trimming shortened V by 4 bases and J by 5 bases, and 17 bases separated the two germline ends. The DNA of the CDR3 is TGTGCCAGCAGTGGTGAGGGAGAGGAAGCTGAGACCCAGTACTTC. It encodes CASSGEGEEAETQYF.

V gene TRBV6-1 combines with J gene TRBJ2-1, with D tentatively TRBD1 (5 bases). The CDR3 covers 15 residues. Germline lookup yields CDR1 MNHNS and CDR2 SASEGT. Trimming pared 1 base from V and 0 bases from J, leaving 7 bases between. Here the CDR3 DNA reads TGTGCCAGCAGTGAAGGGGGCCACTCCTACAATGAGCAGTTCTTC. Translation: CASSEGGHSYNEQFF.

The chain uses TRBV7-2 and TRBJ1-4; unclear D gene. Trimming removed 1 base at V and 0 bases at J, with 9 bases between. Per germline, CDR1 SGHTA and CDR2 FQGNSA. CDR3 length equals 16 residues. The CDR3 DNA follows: TGTGCCAGCAGCTTAGTCAAGAGTGCAACTAATGAAAAACTGTTTTTT. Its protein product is CASSLVKSATNEKLFF.

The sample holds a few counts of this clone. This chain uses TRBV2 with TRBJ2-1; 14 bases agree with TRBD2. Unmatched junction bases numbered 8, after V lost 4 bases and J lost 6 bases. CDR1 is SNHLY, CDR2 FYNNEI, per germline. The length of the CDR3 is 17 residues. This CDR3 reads CASSVMTSGRDLNEQFF. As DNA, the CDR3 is TGTGCCAGCAGTGTGATGACTAGCGGGAGGGATCTCAATGAGCAGTTCTTC.

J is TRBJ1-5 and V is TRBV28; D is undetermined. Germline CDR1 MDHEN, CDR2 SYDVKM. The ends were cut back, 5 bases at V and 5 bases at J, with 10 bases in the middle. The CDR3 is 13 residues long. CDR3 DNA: TGTGCCAGCAGTCCGTCCGAGGATCAGCCCCAGCATTTT. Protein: CASSPSEDQPQHF.

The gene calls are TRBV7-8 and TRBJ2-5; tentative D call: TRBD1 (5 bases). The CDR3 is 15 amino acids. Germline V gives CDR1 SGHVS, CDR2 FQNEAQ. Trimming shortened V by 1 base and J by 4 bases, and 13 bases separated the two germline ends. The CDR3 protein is CASSLESGMGETQYF. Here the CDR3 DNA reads TGTGCCAGCAGCTTAGAGTCAGGGATGGGAGAGACCCAGTACTTC. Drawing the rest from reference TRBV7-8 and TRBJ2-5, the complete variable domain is GAGVSQSPRYKVAKRGQDVALRCDPISGHVSLFWYQQALGQGPEFLTYFQNEAQLDKSGLPSDRFFAERPEGSVSTLKIQRTQQEDSAVYLCASSLESGMGETQYFGPGTRLLVL.

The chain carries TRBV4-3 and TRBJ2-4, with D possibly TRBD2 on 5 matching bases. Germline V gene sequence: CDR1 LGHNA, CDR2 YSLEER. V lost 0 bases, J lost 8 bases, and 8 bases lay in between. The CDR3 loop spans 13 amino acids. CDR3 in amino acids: CASSQDRGDIQYF. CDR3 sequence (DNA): TGCGCCAGCAGCCAAGATCGGGGAGACATTCAGTACTTC.

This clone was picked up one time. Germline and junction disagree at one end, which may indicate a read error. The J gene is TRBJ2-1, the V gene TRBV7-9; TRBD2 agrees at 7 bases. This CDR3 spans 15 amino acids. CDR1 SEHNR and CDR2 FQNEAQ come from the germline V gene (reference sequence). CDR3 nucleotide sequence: TGTTCCAGCAGCTTTCTCGCGGGAGCGGACAATGAGCAGTTCTTC. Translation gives CSSSFLAGADNEQFF.

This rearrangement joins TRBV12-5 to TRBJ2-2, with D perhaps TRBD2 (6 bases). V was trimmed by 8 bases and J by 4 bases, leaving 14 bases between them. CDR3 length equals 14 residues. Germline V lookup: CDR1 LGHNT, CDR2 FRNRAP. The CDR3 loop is CASSVSGVTGELFF. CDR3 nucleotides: TGTGCTAGTTCTGTGTCGGGAGTCACCGGGGAGCTGTTTTTT.

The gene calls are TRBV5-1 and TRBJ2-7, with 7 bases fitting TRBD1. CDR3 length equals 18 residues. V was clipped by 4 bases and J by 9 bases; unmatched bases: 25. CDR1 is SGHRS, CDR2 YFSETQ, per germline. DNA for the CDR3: TGCGCCAGCAGCGGCCGGGACAGCACCCGTGGGAACCCGCTAGGGCAGTACTTC. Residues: CASSGRDSTRGNPLGQYF.